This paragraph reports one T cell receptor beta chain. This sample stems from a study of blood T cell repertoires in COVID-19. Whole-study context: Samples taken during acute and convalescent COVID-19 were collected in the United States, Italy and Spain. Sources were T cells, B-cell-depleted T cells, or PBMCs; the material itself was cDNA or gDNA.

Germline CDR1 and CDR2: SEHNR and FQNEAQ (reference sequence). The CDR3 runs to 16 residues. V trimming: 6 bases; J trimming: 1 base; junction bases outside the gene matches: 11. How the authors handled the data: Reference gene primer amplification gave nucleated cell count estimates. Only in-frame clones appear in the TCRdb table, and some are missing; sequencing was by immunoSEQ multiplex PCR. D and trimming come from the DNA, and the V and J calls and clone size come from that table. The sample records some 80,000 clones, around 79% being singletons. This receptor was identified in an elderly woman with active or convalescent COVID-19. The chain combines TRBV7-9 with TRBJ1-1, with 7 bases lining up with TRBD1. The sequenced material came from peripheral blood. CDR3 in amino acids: CASRKDREKGNTEAFF. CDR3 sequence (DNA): TGTGCCAGCAGAAAAGACAGGGAGAAGGGGAACACTGAAGCTTTCTTT.